The following is a TCR beta chain sequence with its context. Its cognate antigen is unknown. Germline CDR1 and CDR2: MGHDK and SYGVNS. The CDR3 sequence is 12 residues long. The germline V and J ends were trimmed by 0 bases and 9 bases, with 8 bases remaining between them. This specimen comes from a study of response to subunit inactivated influenza vaccine. Study-wide findings and caveats: The authors suggested that every seasonal influenza vaccination recruits few new T cells.

MiXCR, run by TCRdb on the RT-PCR reads, gives a single entry per CDR3 protein. The sample carries 500,000 to 600,000 distinct CDR3 sequences, about 10% recorded once. Sequencing used PBMCs from blood, obtained on the day of vaccination. The gene calls are TRBV25-1 and TRBJ2-5; D call uncertain. The clonotype was recovered from a man aged 45-60 years who received an inactivated influenza vaccine. This CDR3 is CASSEYPVPQYF. The CDR3 DNA sequence: TGTGCCAGCAGTGAATATCCGGTACCCCAGTACTTC.